These 4 T cell receptor beta chains came from one sample sequenced in a study of cytomegalovirus exposure and HLA in healthy donors. The PCR contained 60 Vbeta and 13 Jbeta primers. The repertoire was sequenced with immunoSEQ multiplex PCR; TCRdb's copy has only in-frame clones and lacks some. The data show over 150,000 clones, roughly 83% seen once. Specimen: PBMCs. The receptors stem from a boy aged 2-9 years in good health and CMV-seronegative.

This rearrangement joins TRBV11-2 to TRBJ1-1; D is uncertain. Trimming shortened V by 6 bases and J by 5 bases, and 13 bases separated the two germline ends. This CDR3 spans 13 amino acids. Per germline, CDR1 SGHAT and CDR2 FQNNGV. The CDR3 DNA sequence: TGTGCCAGCAGTCTCCTAGGAGGGACTGAAGCTTTCTTT. Its translation is CASSLLGGTEAFF.

This chain joins TRBV14 and TRBJ2-7, with D possibly TRBD2 on 6 matching bases. The CDR3 consists of 11 residues. From germline, CDR1 is SGHDN and CDR2 FVKESK. The germline V and J ends were trimmed by 4 bases and 11 bases, with 12 bases remaining between them. CDR3 DNA: TGTGCCAGCAGCCGCGGGGAATGGAAGTACTTC. The encoded protein is CASSRGEWKYF.

The CDR3 reads CASSGQGGSSYEQYF. The CDR3 nucleotides are TGTGCCAGCAGTGGGCAGGGGGGCAGCTCCTACGAGCAGTACTTC. This chain uses TRBV27 with TRBJ2-7; TRBD1 might be the D (7 bases). Trimming removed 5 bases from V and 0 bases from J, with 14 bases in between. This CDR3 spans 15 amino acids. The germline V gene encodes CDR1 MNHEY and CDR2 SMNVEV (reference sequence).

This chain links TRBV7-2 with TRBJ2-1; the D is unclear. V was pared by 8 bases and J by 12 bases, with 14 bases between. The CDR3 extends over 11 amino acids. Germline assignment: CDR1 SGHTA and CDR2 FQGNSA. The CDR3 nucleotides are TGTGCCAGCGCCATATGGCCCCTGCAGTTCTTC. As protein: CASAIWPLQFF. Drawing the rest from reference TRBV7-2 and TRBJ2-1, the complete variable domain is GAGVSQSPSNKVTEKGKDVELRCDPISGHTALYWYRQSLGQGLEFLIYFQGNSAPDKSGLPSDRFSAERTGGSVSTLTIQRTQQEDSAVYLCASAIWPLQFFGPGTRLTVL.